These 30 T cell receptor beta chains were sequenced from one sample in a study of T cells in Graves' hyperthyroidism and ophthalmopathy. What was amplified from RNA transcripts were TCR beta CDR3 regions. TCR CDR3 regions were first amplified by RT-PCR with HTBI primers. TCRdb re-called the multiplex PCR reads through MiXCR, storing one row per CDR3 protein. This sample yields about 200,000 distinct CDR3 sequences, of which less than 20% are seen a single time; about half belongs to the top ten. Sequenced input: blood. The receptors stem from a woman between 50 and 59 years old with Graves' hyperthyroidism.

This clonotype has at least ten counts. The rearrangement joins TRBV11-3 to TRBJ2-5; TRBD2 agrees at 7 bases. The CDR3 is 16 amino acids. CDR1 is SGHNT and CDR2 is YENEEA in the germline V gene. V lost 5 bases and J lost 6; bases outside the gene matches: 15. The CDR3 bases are TGTGCCAGCAGCCCAAGACTAGCAGGGAACAAACAGACCCAGTACTTC. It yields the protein CASSPRLAGNKQTQYF.

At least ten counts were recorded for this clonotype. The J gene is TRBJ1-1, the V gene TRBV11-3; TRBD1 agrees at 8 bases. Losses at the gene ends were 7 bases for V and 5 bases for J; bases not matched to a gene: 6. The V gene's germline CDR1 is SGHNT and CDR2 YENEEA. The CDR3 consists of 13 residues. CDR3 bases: TGTGCCAGCAACCCGGGACAGGCGACTGAAGCTTTCTTT. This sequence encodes CASNPGQATEAFF.

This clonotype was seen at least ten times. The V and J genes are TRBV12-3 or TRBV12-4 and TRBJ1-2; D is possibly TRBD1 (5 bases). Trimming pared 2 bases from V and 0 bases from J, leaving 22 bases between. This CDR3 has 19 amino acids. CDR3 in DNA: TGTGCCAGCAGTTTACAAGTCGGTGGAGTGGGGGTTTCTAACTATGGCTACACCTTC. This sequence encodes CASSLQVGGVGVSNYGYTF.

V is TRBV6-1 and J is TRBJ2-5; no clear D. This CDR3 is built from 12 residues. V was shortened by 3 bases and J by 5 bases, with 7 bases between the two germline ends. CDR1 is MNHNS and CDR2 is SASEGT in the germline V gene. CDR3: CASSDRLETQYF. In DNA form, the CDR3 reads TGTGCCAGCAGTGACCGTTTGGAGACCCAGTACTTC.

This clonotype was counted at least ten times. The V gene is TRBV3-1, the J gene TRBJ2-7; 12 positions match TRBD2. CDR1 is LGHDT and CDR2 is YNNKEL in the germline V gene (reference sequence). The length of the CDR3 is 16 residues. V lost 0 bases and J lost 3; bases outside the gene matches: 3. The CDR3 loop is CASSQETSGRLYEQYF. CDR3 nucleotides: TGTGCCAGCAGCCAAGAGACTAGCGGGAGACTCTACGAGCAGTACTTC.

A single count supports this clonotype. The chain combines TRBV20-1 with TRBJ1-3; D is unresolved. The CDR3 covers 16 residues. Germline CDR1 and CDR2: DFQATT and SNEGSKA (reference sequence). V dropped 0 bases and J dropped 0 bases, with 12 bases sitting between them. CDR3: CSARDQRPFSGNTIYF. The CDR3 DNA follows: TGCAGTGCTAGAGATCAGCGGCCTTTCTCTGGAAACACCATATATTTT.

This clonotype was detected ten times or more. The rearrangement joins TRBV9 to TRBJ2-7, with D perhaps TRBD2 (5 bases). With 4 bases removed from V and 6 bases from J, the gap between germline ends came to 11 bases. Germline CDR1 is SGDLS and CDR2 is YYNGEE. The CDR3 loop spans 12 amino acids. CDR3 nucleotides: TGTGCCAGCAGCCCAGACTACGGCGAGCAGTACTTC. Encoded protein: CASSPDYGEQYF. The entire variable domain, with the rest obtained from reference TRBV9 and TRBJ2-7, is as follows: DSGVTQTPKHLITATGQRVTLRCSPRSGDLSVYWYQQSLDQGLQFLIQYYNGEERAKGNILERFSAQQFPDLHSELNLSSLELGDSALYFCASSPDYGEQYFGPGTRLTVT.

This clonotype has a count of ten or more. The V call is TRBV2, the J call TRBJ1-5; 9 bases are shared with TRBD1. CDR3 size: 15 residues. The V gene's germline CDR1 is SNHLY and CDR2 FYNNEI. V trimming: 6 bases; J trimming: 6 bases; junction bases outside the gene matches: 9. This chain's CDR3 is CASRGGTGIGQPQHF. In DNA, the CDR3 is TGTGCCAGCAGGGGGGGGACAGGGATCGGTCAGCCCCAGCATTTT.

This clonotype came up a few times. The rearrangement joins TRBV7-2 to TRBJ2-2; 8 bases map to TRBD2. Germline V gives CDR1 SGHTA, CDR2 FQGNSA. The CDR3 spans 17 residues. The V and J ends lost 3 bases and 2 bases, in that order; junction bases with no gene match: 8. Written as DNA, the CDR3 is TGTGCCAGCAGCTTGGTAACTAGCGGAGTAAACACCGGGGAGCTGTTTTTT. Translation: CASSLVTSGVNTGELFF.

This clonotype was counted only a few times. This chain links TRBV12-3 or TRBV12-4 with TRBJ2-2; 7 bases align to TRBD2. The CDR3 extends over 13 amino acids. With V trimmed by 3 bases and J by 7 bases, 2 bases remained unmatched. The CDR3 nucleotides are TGTGCCAGCAGTTTCGGCGGGAGCGGGGAGCTGTTTTTT. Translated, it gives CASSFGGSGELFF.

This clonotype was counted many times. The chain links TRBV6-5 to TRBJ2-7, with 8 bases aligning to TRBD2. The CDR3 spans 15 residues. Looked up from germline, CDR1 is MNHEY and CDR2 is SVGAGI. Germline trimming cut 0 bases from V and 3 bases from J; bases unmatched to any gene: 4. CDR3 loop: CASSYSTGTSYEQYF. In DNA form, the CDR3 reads TGTGCCAGCAGTTACTCGACCGGGACTAGCTACGAGCAGTACTTC.

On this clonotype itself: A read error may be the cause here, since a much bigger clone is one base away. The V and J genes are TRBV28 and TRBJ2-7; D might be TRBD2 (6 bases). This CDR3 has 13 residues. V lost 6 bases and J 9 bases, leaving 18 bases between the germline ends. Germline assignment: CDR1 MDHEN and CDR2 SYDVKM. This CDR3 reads CASRRGPERGQYF. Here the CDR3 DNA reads TGTGCCAGCAGGCGGGGACCCGAGAGGGGGCAGTACTTC. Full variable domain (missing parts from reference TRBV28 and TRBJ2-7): DVKVTQSSRYLVKRTGEKVFLECVQDMDHENMFWYRQDPGLGLRLIYFSYDVKMKEKGDIPEGYSVSREKKERFSLILESASTNQTSMYLCASRRGPERGQYFGPGTRLTVT.

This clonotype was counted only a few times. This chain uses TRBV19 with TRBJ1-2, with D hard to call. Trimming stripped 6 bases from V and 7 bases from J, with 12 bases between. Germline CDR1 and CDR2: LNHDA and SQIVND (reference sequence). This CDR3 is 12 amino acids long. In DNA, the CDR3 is TGTGCCAGTAGCCGGGATTCCCCTGGCTACACCTTC. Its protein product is CASSRDSPGYTF.

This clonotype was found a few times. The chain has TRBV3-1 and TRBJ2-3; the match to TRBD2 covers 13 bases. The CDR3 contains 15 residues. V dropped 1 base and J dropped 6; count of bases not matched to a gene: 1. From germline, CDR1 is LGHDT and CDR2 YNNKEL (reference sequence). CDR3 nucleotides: TGTGCCAGCAGCCAAGGGACTAGCGGGAGCGATACGCAGTATTTT. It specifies CASSQGTSGSDTQYF.

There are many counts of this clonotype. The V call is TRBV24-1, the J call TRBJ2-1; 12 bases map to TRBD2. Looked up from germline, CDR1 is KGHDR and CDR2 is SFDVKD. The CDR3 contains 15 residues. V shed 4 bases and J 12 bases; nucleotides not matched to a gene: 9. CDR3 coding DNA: TGTGCCACCAGTGACCCGTCGGGACTAGCGGGCTTGCAGTTCTTC. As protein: CATSDPSGLAGLQFF.

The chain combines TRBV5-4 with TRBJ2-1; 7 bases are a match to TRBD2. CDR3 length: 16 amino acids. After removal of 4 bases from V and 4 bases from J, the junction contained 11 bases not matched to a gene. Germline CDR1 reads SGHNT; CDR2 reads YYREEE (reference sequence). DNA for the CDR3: TGTGCCAGCAGCCCGGGGGAGGGAGGATCTTACAATGAGCAGTTCTTC. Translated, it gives CASSPGEGGSYNEQFF.

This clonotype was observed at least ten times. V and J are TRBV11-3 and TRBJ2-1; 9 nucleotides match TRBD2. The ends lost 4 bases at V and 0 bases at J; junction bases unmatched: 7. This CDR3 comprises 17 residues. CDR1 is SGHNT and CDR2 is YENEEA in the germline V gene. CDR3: CASSSLAGGSSYNEQFF. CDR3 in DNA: TGTGCCAGCAGCTCCCTCGCGGGAGGGAGCTCCTACAATGAGCAGTTCTTC.

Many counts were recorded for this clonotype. CDR3 region: CASSYLAGGLGGYTF. The CDR3 nucleotides read TGTGCCAGCAGTTACTTGGCAGGGGGCTTGGGTGGCTACACCTTC. The J gene is TRBJ1-2, the V gene TRBV6-5; 8 bases agree with TRBD1. Germline CDR1 is MNHEY and CDR2 is SVGAGI. Unmatched junction bases numbered 8, after V lost 1 base and J lost 7 bases. The CDR3 has 15 amino acids.

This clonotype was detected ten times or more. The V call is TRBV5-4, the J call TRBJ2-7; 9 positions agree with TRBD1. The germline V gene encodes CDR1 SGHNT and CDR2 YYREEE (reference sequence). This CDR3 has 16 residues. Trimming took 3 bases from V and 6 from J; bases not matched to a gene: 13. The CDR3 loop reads CASSSGTGIGIGEQYF. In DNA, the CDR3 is TGTGCCAGCAGCTCCGGGACAGGGATCGGGATAGGCGAGCAGTACTTC.

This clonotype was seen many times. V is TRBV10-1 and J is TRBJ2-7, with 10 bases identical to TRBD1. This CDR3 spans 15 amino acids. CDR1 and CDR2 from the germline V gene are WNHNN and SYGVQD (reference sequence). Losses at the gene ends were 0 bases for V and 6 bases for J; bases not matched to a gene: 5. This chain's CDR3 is CASSESLGQGSEQYF. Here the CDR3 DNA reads TGCGCCAGCAGTGAGTCGTTGGGACAGGGGTCCGAGCAGTACTTC.

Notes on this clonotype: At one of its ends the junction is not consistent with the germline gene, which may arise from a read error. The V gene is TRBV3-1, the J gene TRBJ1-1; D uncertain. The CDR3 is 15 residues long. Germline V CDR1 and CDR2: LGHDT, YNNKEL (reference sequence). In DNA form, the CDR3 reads TGTGCCAGCAGTCAAGACGGGCGCAGTGTCACTGAAGCTTTCTTT. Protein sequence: CASSQDGRSVTEAFF.

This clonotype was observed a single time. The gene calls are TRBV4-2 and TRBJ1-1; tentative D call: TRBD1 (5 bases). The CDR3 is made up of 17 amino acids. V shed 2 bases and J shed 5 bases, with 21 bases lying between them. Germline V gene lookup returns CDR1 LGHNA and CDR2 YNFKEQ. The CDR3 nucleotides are TGTGCCAGCAGCCAAAACTCTAACAGGCTCCAATTAACTGAAGCTTTCTTT. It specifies CASSQNSNRLQLTEAFF.

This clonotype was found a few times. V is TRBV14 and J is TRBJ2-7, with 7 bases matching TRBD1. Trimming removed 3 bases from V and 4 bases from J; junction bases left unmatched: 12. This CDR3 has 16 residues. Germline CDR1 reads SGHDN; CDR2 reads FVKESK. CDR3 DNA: TGTGCCAGCAGCCATGTCAGGGGGTCCCCGGGTTACGAGCAGTACTTC. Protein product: CASSHVRGSPGYEQYF.

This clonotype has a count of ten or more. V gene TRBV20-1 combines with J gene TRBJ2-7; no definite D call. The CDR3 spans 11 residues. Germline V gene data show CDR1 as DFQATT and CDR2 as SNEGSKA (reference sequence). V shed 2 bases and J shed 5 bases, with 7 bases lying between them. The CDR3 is CSARLTDEQYF. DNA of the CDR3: TGCAGTGCTAGATTGACGGACGAGCAGTACTTC.

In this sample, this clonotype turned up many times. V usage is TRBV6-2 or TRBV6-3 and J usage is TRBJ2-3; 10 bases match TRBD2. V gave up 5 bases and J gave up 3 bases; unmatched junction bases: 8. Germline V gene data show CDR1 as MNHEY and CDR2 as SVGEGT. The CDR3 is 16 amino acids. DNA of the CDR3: TGTGCCAGCAGTAGACGGACTAGCGGCGTGACAGATACGCAGTATTTT. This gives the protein CASSRRTSGVTDTQYF.

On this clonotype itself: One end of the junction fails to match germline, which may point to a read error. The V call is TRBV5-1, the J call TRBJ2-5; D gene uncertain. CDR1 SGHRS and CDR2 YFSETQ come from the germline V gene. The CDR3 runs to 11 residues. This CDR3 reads CAGSLKETQYF. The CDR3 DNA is TGCGCCGGCAGCTTGAAAGAGACCCAGTACTTC.

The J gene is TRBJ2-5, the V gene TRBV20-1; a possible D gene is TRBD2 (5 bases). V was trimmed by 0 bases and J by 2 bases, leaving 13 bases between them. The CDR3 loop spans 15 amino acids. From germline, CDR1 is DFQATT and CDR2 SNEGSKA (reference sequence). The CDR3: CSARDWTSQQETQYF. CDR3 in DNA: TGCAGTGCTAGAGACTGGACTTCTCAACAAGAGACCCAGTACTTC.

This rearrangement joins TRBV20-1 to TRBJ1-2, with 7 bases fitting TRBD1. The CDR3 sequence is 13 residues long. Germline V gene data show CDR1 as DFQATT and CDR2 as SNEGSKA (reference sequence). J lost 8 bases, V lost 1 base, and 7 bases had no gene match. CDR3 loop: CSARGQGKEGYTF. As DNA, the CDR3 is TGCAGTGCTAGAGGACAGGGAAAAGAGGGCTACACCTTC.

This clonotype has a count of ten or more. The CDR3 protein is CASSQVQREYNEQFF. CDR3 DNA sequence: TGCGCCAGCAGCCAAGTGCAGCGGGAGTACAATGAGCAGTTCTTC. The chain combines TRBV4-1 with TRBJ2-1; TRBD2 matches 8 bases. V trimming: 1 base; J trimming: 4 bases; junction bases outside the gene matches: 3. The CDR3 sequence is 15 residues long. Germline V lookup: CDR1 MGHRA, CDR2 YSYEKL.

The CDR3 bases are TGCAGTGCTGGACAGGGTTTATATTCACCCCTCCACTTT. Translating it yields CSAGQGLYSPLHF. This rearrangement joins TRBV20-1 to TRBJ1-6; TRBD1 matches at 8 bases. Looked up from germline, CDR1 is DFQATT and CDR2 is SNEGSKA (reference sequence). The CDR3 runs to 13 residues. J gave up 8 bases and V 5 bases, and 5 bases lay outside the gene matches.